This TCR beta chain was captured in a study of blood T cell repertoires in COVID-19. Trimming took 7 bases from V and 3 from J; bases not matched to a gene: 4. Germline loops: CDR1 LGHNA, CDR2 YNFKEQ. There are 15 residues in the CDR3. TCRdb's copy holds only in-frame clones and misses some; the assay was immunoSEQ multiplex PCR. Among hundreds of thousands of clones, roughly four fifths were seen once, and the ten largest hold around 2.3%. The V gene is TRBV4-2, the J gene TRBJ2-5; TRBD2 matches at 14 bases. The receptor was derived from a middle-aged woman with active or convalescent COVID-19. The specimen sequenced was peripheral blood. For the CDR3, the DNA is TGTGCCAGCACGTCGGGACTAGCGGGAGAAGAGACCCAGTACTTC. Protein: CASTSGLAGEETQYF.